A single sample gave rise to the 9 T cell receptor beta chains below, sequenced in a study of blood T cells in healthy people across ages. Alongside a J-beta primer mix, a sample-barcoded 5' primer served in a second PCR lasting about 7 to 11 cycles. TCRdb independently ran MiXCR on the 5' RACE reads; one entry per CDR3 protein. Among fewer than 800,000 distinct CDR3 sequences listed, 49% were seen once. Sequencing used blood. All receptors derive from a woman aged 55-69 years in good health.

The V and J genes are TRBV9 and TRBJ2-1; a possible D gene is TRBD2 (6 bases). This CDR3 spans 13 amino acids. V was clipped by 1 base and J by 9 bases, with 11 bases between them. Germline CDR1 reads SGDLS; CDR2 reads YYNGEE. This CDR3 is CASSVRGIGEQFF. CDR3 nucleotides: TGTGCCAGCAGCGTACGGGGGATCGGTGAGCAGTTCTTC.

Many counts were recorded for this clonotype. In DNA, the CDR3 is TGTGCCAGCAGCTTAGACCGCCCTCTCGCGGGACTAGCGACAAATGAGCAGTTCTTC. This encodes CASSLDRPLAGLATNEQFF. V is TRBV7-2 and J is TRBJ2-1; 10 bases align to TRBD2. The V gene end was trimmed by 1 base and the J gene end by 7 bases; junction bases not matched to a gene: 16. There are 19 residues in the CDR3. From germline, CDR1 is SGHTA and CDR2 FQGNSA.

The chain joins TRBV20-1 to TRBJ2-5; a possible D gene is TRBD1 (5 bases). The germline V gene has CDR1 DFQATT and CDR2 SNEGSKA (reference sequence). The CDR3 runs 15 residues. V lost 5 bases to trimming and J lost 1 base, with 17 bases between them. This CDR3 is CSAGDPGKVQETQYF. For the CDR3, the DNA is TGCAGTGCTGGGGATCCAGGGAAGGTCCAAGAGACCCAGTACTTC.

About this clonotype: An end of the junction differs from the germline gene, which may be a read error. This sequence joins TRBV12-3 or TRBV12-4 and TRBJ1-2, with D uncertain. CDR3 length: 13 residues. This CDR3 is CAGSLSSHGGYTF. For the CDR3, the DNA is TGTGCCGGCAGTTTATCCTCTCATGGGGGCTACACCTTC.

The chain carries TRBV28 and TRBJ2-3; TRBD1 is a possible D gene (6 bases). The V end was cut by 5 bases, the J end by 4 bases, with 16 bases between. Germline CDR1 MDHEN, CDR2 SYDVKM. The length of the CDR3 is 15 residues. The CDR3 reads CASSRTGLSPDTQYF. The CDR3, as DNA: TGTGCCAGCAGTCGTACAGGGCTAAGTCCAGATACGCAGTATTTT.

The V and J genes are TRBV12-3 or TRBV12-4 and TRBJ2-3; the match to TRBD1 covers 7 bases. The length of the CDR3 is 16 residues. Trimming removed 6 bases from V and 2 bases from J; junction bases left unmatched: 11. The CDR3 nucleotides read TGTGCCAGCAGCAGGGGGACCTCCGCCGCCACAGATACGCAGTATTTT. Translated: CASSRGTSAATDTQYF.

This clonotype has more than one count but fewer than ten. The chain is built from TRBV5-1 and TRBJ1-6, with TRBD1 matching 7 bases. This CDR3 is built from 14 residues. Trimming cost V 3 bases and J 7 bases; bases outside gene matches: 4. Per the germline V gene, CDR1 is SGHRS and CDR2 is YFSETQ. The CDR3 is CASSSRGENSPLHF. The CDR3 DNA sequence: TGCGCCAGCAGCTCCAGGGGGGAGAATTCACCCCTCCACTTT.

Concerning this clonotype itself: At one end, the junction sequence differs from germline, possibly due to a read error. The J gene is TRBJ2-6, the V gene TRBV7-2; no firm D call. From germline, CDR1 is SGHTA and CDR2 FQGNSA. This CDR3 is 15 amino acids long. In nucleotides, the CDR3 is TGTGCCAGCAGCCCCTCCGGCTCTGGGGTCAACGTCCTGACTTTC. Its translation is CASSPSGSGVNVLTF.

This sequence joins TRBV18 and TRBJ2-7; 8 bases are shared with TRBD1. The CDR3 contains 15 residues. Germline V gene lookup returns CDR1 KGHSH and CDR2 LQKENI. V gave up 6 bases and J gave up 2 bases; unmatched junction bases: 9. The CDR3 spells CASSLGQGAAYEQYF. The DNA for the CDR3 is TGTGCCAGCTCCCTTGGGCAGGGGGCCGCCTACGAGCAGTACTTC.